This T cell receptor beta chain was recovered during a study of lymphopenia after photon versus proton radiotherapy. Sequencing used immunoSEQ multiplex PCR; TCRdb keeps in-frame clones, though not all of them. The sample includes roughly 36,000 clones, 85% to 90% of them seen just once. Germline values: CDR1 MDHEN, CDR2 SYDVKM. This CDR3 has 15 amino acids. With 1 base clipped from V and 8 bases from J, the junction kept 7 bases outside the gene matches. This receptor was taken from a woman aged 45-65 years with pancreatic cancer. This chain joins TRBV28 and TRBJ2-1, with 8 bases matching TRBD1. This specimen was peripheral blood, taken from a patient treated with photon-based radiotherapy. CDR3 protein: CASSLLRTGSHEQFF. CDR3 coding DNA: TGTGCCAGCAGTTTATTAAGGACAGGGAGCCATGAGCAGTTCTTC.